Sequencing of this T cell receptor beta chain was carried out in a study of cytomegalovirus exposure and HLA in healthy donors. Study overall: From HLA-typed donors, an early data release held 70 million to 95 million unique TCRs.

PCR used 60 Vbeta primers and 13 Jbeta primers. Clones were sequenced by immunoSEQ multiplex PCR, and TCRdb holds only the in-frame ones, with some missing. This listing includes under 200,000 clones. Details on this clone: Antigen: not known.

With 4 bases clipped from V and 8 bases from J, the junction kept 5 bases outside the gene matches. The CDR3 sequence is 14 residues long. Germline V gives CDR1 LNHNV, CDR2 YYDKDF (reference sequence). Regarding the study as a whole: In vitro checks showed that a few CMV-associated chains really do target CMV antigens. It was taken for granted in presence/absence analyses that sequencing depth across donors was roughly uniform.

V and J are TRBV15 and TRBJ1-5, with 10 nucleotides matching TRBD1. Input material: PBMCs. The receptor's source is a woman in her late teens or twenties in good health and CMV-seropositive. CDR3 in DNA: TGTGCCACCAGCATCGACAGGGGGCAGGAGCCCCAGCATTTT. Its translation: CATSIDRGQEPQHF.